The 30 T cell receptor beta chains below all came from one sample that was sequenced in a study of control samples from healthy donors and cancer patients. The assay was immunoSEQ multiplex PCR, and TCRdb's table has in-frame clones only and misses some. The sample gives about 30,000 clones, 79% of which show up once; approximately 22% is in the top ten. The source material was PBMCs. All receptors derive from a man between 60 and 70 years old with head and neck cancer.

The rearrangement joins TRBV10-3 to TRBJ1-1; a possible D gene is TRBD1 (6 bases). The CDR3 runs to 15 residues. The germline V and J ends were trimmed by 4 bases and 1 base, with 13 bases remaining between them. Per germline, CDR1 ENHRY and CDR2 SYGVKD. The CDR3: CAISALGQSNTEAFF. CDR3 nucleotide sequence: TGTGCCATCAGTGCCCTGGGACAATCGAACACTGAAGCTTTCTTT.

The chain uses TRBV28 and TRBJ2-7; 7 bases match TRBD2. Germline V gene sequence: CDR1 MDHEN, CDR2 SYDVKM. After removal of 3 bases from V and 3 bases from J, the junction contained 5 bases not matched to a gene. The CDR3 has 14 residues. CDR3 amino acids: CASSFPSGDYEQYF. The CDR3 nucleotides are TGTGCCAGCAGTTTCCCTAGCGGAGACTACGAGCAGTACTTC.

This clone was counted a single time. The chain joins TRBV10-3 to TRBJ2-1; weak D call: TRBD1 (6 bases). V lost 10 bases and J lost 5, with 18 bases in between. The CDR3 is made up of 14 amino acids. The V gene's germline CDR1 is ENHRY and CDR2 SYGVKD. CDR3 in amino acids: CATHSRGSDNEQFF. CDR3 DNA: TGTGCCACCCACTCAAGGGGGTCAGACAATGAGCAGTTCTTC.

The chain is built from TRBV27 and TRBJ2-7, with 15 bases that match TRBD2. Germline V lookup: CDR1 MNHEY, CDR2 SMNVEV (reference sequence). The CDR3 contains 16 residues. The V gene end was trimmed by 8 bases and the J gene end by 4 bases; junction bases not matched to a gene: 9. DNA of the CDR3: TGTGCCAGCCGCCGGACAGGACTAGCGGGAGGGTACGAGCAGTACTTC. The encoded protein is CASRRTGLAGGYEQYF.

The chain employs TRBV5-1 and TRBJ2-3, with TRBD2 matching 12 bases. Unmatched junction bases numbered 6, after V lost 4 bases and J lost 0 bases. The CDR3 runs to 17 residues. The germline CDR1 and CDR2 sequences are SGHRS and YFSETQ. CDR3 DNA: TGCGCCAGCAGCCGGAGACTAGCGGGAGTTAGCACAGATACGCAGTATTTT. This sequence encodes CASSRRLAGVSTDTQYF.

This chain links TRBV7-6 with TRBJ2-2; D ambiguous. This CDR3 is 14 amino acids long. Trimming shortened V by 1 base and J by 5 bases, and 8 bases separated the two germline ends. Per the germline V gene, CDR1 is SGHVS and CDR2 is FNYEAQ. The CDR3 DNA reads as TGTGCCAGCAGCTTAGGCGCTGGGACCGGGGAGCTGTTTTTT. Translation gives CASSLGAGTGELFF.

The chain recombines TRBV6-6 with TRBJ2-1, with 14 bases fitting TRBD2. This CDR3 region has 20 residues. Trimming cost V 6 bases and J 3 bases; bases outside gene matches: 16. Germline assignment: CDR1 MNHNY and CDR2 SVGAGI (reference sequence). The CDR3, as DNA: TGTGCCAGCAGCGACTCGGGACTAGCGGGAGTTAGGGGCGACTACAATGAGCAGTTCTTC. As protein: CASSDSGLAGVRGDYNEQFF.

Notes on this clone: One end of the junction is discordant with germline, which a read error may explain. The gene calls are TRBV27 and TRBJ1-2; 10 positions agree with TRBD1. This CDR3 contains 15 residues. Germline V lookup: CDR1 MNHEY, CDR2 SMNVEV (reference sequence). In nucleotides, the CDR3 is TGTGCCAGCAGTTTTCAGACAGGGGGCGCCTATGGCCACACCTTC. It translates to CASSFQTGGAYGHTF.

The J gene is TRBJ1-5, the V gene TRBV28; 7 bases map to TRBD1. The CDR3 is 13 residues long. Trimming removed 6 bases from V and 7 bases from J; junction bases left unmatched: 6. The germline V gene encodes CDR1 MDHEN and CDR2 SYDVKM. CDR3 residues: CASRGQVRQPQHF. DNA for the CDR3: TGTGCCAGCAGAGGACAGGTCCGGCAGCCCCAGCATTTT.

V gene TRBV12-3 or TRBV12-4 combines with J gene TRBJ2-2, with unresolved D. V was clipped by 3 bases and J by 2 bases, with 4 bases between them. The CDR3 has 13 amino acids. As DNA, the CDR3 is TGTGCCAGCAGTTTGTCCAACACCGGGGAGCTGTTTTTT. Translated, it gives CASSLSNTGELFF.

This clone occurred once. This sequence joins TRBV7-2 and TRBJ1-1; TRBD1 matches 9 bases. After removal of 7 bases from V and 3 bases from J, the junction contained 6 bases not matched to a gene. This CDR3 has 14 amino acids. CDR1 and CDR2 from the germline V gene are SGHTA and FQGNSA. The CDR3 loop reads CASKKRDRDTEAFF. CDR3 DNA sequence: TGTGCCAGCAAGAAGCGGGACAGGGACACTGAAGCTTTCTTT.

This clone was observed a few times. CDR3 bases: TGTGCCAGCAGCCTCTCAATGGATACTGAAGCTTTCTTT. It yields the protein CASSLSMDTEAFF. This rearrangement joins TRBV3-1 (or the pseudogene TRBV3-2) to TRBJ1-1; no clear D. The CDR3 totals 13 residues. V lost 4 bases to trimming and J lost 5 bases, with 11 bases between them. In germline, CDR1 is LGHDT, CDR2 YNNKEL (reference sequence).

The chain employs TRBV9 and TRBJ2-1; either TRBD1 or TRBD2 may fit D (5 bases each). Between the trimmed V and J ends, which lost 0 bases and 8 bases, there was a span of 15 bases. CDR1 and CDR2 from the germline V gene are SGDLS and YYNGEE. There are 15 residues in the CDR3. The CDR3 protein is CASSVVTGPGYEQFF. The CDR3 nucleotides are TGTGCCAGCAGCGTAGTTACGGGGCCTGGGTATGAGCAGTTCTTC.

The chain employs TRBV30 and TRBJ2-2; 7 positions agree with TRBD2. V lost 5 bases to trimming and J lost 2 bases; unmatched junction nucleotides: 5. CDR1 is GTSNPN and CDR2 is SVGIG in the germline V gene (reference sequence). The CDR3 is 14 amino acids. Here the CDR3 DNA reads TGTGCCTGGGTGGGGGGGGGTAACACCGGGGAGCTGTTTTTT. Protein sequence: CAWVGGGNTGELFF.

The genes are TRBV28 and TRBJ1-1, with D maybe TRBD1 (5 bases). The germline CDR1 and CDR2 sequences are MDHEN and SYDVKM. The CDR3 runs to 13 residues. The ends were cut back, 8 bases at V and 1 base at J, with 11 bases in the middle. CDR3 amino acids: CASWGVGNTEAFF. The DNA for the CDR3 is TGTGCCAGCTGGGGGGTTGGGAACACTGAAGCTTTCTTT. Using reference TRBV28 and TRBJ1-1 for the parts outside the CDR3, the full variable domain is DVKVTQSSRYLVKRTGEKVFLECVQDMDHENMFWYRQDPGLGLRLIYFSYDVKMKEKGDIPEGYSVSREKKERFSLILESASTNQTSMYLCASWGVGNTEAFFGQGTRLTVV.

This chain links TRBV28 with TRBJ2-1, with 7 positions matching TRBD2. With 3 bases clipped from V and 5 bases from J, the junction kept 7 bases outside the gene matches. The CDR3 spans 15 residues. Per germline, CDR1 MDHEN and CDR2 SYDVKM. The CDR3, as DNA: TGTGCCAGCAGTTTCTATACTAGCGAAAACAATGAGCAGTTCTTC. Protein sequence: CASSFYTSENNEQFF.

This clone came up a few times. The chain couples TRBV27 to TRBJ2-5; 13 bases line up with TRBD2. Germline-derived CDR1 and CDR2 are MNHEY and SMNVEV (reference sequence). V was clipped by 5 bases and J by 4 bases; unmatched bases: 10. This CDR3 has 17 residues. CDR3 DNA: TGTGCCAGCAGTCCGGGGACTAGCGGGACCTCAGTAGAGACCCAGTACTTC. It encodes CASSPGTSGTSVETQYF.

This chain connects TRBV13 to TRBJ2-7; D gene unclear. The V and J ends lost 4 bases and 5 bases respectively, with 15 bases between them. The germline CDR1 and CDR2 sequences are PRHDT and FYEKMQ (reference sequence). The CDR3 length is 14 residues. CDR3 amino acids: CASSSRLLGDEQYF. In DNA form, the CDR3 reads TGTGCCAGCAGCTCAAGGCTTCTAGGAGACGAGCAGTACTTC.

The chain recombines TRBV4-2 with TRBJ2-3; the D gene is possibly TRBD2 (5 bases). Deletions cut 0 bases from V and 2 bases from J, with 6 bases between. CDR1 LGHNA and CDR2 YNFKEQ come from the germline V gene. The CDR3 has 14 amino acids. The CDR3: CASSQDRDTDTQYF. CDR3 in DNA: TGTGCCAGCAGCCAAGATCGGGACACAGATACGCAGTATTTT.

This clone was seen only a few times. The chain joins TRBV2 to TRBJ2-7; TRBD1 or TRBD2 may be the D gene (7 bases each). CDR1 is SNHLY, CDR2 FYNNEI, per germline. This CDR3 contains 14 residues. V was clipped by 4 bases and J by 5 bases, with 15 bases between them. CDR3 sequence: CASSVSPGGDEQYF. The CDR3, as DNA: TGTGCCAGCAGTGTCTCTCCAGGGGGGGACGAGCAGTACTTC.

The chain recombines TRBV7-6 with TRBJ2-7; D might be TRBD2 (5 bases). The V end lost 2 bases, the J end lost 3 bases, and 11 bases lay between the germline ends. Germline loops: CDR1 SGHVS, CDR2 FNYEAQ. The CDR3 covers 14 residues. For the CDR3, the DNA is TGTGCCAGCAGCTTACGGGGAATTGGCTACGAGCAGTACTTC. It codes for CASSLRGIGYEQYF.

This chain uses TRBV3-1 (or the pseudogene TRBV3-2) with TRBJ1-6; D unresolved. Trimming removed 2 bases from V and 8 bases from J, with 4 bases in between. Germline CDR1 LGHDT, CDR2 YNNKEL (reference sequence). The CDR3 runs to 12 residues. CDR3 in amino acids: CASSQSYSPLHF. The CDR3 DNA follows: TGTGCCAGCAGCCAAAGTTATTCACCCCTCCACTTT.

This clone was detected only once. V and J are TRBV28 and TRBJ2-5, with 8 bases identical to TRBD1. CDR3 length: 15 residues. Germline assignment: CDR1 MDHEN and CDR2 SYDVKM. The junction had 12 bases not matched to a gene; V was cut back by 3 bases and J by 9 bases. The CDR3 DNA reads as TGTGCCAGCAGTTTGCTGACAGGGGACTTTTTGGCCCAGTACTTC. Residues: CASSLLTGDFLAQYF.

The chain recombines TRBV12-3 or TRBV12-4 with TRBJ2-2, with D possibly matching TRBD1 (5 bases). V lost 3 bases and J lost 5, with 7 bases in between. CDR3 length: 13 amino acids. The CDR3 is CASSFRGTGELFF. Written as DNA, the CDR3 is TGTGCCAGCAGTTTTAGGGGAACCGGGGAGCTGTTTTTT.

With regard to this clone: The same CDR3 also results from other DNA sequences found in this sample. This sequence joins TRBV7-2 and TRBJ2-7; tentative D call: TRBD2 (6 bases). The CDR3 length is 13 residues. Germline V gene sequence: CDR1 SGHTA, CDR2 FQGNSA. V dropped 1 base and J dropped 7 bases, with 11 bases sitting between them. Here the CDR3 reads CASSLEGAGEQYF. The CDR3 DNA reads TGTGCCAGCAGCTTAGAAGGGGCGGGGGAGCAGTACTTC.

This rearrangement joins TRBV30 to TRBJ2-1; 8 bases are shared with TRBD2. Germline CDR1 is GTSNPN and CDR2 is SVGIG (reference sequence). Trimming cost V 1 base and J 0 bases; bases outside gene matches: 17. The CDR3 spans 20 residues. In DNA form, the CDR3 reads TGTGCCTGGAGTGCGTGGGGGGGAATAGCGGGACCAGCCTCCTACAATGAGCAGTTCTTC. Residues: CAWSAWGGIAGPASYNEQFF.

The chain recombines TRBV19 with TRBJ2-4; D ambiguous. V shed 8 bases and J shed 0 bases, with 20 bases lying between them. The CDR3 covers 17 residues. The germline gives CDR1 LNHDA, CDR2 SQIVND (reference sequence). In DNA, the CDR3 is TGTGCCAGTCTCCCCGGCAGGAGCAGCCTAGCCAAAAACATTCAGTACTTC. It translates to CASLPGRSSLAKNIQYF.

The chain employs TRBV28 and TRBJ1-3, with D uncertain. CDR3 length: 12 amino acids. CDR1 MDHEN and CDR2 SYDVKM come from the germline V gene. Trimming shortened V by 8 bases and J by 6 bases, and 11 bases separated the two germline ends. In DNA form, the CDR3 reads TGTGCCAGCTTCGCTGGGCCAAACACCATATATTTT. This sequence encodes CASFAGPNTIYF.

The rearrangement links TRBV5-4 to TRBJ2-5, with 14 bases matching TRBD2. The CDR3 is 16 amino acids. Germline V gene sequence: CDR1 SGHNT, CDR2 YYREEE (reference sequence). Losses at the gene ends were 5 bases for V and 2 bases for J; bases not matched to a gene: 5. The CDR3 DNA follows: TGTGCCAGCAGTCCCGGACTAGCGGGAGGTCAAGAGACCCAGTACTTC. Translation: CASSPGLAGGQETQYF.

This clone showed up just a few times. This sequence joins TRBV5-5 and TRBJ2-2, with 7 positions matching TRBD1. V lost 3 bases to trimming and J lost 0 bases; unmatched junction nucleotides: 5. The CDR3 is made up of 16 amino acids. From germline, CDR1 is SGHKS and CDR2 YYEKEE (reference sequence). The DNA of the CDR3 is TGTGCCAGCAGCTGGGCCGGGACAGCGAACACCGGGGAGCTGTTTTTT. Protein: CASSWAGTANTGELFF.